This entry concerns a single T cell receptor beta chain. The sample belongs to a study of shared clonotypes between healthy human individuals. Sequencing used immunoSEQ multiplex PCR; TCRdb keeps in-frame clones, though not all of them. Seen here are over a million clones, about four fifths observed once, and the top ten hold 0.6% to 0.75%. Looked up from germline, CDR1 is MNHNS and CDR2 is SASEGT. With 2 bases removed from V and 7 bases from J, the gap between germline ends came to 18 bases. CDR3 size: 15 residues. The clonotype comes from a man in his late teens or twenties in good health. Some clones in this sample may be carry-over from other donors' samples. The sequenced sample consisted of memory CD4+ T cells from PBMCs. Specified subset: CD45RA-negative fraction. V is TRBV6-1 and J is TRBJ2-7; D may correspond to TRBD1 or TRBD2 (6 bases each). The chain's CDR3 is CASSERKAGQTEQYF. CDR3 in DNA: TGTGCCAGCAGTGAAAGGAAGGCGGGACAAACAGAGCAGTACTTC.